The 22 T cell receptor beta chains listed next were all sequenced from one sample in a study of shared clonotypes between healthy human individuals. Clones were read by immunoSEQ multiplex PCR, and TCRdb kept only the in-frame ones, dropping some. This sample yields more than 2 million clones, of which around 95% are seen a single time; 1.5% to 2% belongs to the top ten. Naive CD8 cells were CD45RO-negative, positively selected for CCR7, excluding terminally differentiated effector memory CD45RA+ cells. The source material was naive CD8+ T cells from PBMCs. The receptor source for this set is a man between 18 and 35 years old in good health. Some clones in this sample may be carry-over from other donors' samples.

The CDR3, as DNA: TGTGCCACTTCCCTGCGGGGCCCTATGAACACTGAAGCTTTCTTT. Amino acid sequence: CATSLRGPMNTEAFF. The J gene is TRBJ1-1, the V gene TRBV28; a possible D gene is TRBD1 (5 bases). Germline V gene lookup returns CDR1 MDHEN and CDR2 SYDVKM. This CDR3 has 15 residues. The V and J ends lost 10 bases and 0 bases respectively, with 18 bases between them.

This chain uses TRBV6-5 with TRBJ2-5; 9 bases align to TRBD1. CDR1 and CDR2 (germline): MNHEY, SVGAGI. Trimming at V came to 6 bases and at J to 4 bases, leaving 9 bases not matched to a gene. This CDR3 spans 15 amino acids. In nucleotides, the CDR3 is TGTGCCAGCAGCAGCTCGGACAGGGGCGGAGAGACCCAGTACTTC. This gives the protein CASSSSDRGGETQYF.

The rearrangement uses TRBV7-2 and TRBJ1-5, with D unclear. V was clipped by 1 base and J by 9 bases, with 7 bases between them. Germline V gene sequence: CDR1 SGHTA, CDR2 FQGNSA. The CDR3 spans 12 residues. The CDR3 DNA reads TGTGCCAGCAGCTTAGTTCCGCTGCCCCAGCATTTT. The encoded protein is CASSLVPLPQHF.

Only one count was recorded for this clone. This chain connects TRBV2 to TRBJ1-1; D ambiguous. The CDR3 loop spans 11 amino acids. V was pared by 7 bases and J by 1 base, with 4 bases between. Germline assignment: CDR1 SNHLY and CDR2 FYNNEI. CDR3 sequence: CASTTNTEAFF. The CDR3 DNA reads TGTGCCAGCACAACGAACACTGAAGCTTTCTTT.

This chain joins TRBV14 and TRBJ2-7; D not resolved. Germline CDR1 SGHDN, CDR2 FVKESK. V lost 3 bases and J lost 4, with 16 bases in between. This CDR3 is 15 amino acids long. Here the CDR3 DNA reads TGTGCCAGCAGCCAGGAACCGGACGGAGCATACGAGCAGTACTTC. It encodes CASSQEPDGAYEQYF.

The chain employs TRBV5-1 and TRBJ2-7; D is tentatively TRBD1 or TRBD2 (5 bases each). The CDR3 runs to 14 residues. In germline, CDR1 is SGHRS, CDR2 YFSETQ. V gave up 0 bases and J gave up 6 bases, with 13 bases separating them. This CDR3 is CASSLERGVAEQYF. Here the CDR3 DNA reads TGCGCCAGCAGCTTGGAAAGAGGGGTAGCCGAGCAGTACTTC.

The J gene is TRBJ2-3, the V gene TRBV28, with 8 bases that match TRBD1. Trimming took 4 bases from V and 5 from J; bases not matched to a gene: 11. The CDR3 has 16 amino acids. In germline, CDR1 is MDHEN, CDR2 SYDVKM. CDR3 coding DNA: TGTGCCAGCAGTTCCCGGACAGGGTTGGGGAGAGATACGCAGTATTTT. Encoded protein: CASSSRTGLGRDTQYF.

The CDR3 DNA reads TGTGCCAGCCAGAGTGCCGAAGGGCGAGATAGCAATCAGCCCCAGCATTTT. It translates to CASQSAEGRDSNQPQHF. The chain has TRBV2 and TRBJ1-5; D not certain. Trimming shortened V by 8 bases and J by 0 bases, and 20 bases separated the two germline ends. CDR1 SNHLY and CDR2 FYNNEI come from the germline V gene. The CDR3 length is 17 residues. The variable domain in full, with the rest retrieved from reference TRBV2 and TRBJ1-5, is EPEVTQTPSHQVTQMGQEVILRCVPISNHLYFYWYRQILGQKVEFLVSFYNNEISEKSEIFDDQFSVERPDGSNFTLKIRSTKLEDSAMYFCASQSAEGRDSNQPQHFGDGTRLSIL.

The chain has TRBV7-3 and TRBJ2-7; 9 nucleotides match TRBD2. This CDR3 is built from 14 residues. Germline V lookup: CDR1 SGHTA, CDR2 FQGTGA. Trimming cost V 5 bases and J 3 bases; bases outside gene matches: 5. The DNA for the CDR3 is TGTGCCAGCAGCCTGGGAGCGGGAGGCTACGAGCAGTACTTC. Protein sequence: CASSLGAGGYEQYF.

The chain carries TRBV28 and TRBJ2-7; tentative D call: TRBD1 (5 bases). The CDR3 spans 16 residues. V was pared by 3 bases and J by 2 bases, with 17 bases between. Germline loops: CDR1 MDHEN, CDR2 SYDVKM. The DNA for the CDR3 is TGTGCCAGCAGTTTTCTCCGCAGGGCCAACCCCTACGAGCAGTACTTC. Encoded protein: CASSFLRRANPYEQYF. The complete variable domain, with remaining parts taken from reference TRBV28 and TRBJ2-7, reads DVKVTQSSRYLVKRTGEKVFLECVQDMDHENMFWYRQDPGLGLRLIYFSYDVKMKEKGDIPEGYSVSREKKERFSLILESASTNQTSMYLCASSFLRRANPYEQYFGPGTRLTVT.

This clone was recorded a few times. The J gene is TRBJ1-2, the V gene TRBV20-1; a possible D gene is TRBD1 (6 bases). V lost 2 bases to trimming and J lost 13 bases, with 14 bases between them. This CDR3 has 11 amino acids. CDR1 is DFQATT, CDR2 SNEGSKA, per germline (reference sequence). CDR3 nucleotide sequence: TGCAGTGCTAGAAGGACAGCTGGATGCACCTTC. Residues: CSARRTAGCTF.

V is TRBV5-4 and J is TRBJ1-3; TRBD1 aligns across 7 bases. The CDR3 runs 16 residues. Germline V lookup: CDR1 SGHNT, CDR2 YYREEE (reference sequence). The ends lost 5 bases at V and 4 bases at J; junction bases unmatched: 12. In DNA form, the CDR3 reads TGTGCCAGCAGTAGGGACAGTTTTGGAATCGGAAACACCATATATTTT. Translation: CASSRDSFGIGNTIYF. Filled out from reference TRBV5-4 and TRBJ1-3, the complete variable domain reads ETGVTQSPTHLIKTRGQQVTLRCSSQSGHNTVSWYQQALGQGPQFIFQYYREEENGRGNFPPRFSGLQFPNYSSELNVNALELDDSALYLCASSRDSFGIGNTIYFGEGSWLTVV.

V usage is TRBV4-3 and J usage is TRBJ2-2; perhaps D is TRBD1 or TRBD2 (8 bases each). The V gene's germline CDR1 is LGHNA and CDR2 YSLEER. The CDR3 length is 18 residues. Trimming shortened V by 5 bases and J by 9 bases, and 28 bases separated the two germline ends. CDR3 bases: TGCGCCAGCAGCTTATGGACAGGGAGAAGCGGGAGTTTCTGGGAGCTGTTTTTT. As protein: CASSLWTGRSGSFWELFF.

V and J are TRBV7-2 and TRBJ1-3; D is uncertain. This CDR3 is 11 amino acids long. Trimming shortened V by 5 bases and J by 4 bases, and 3 bases separated the two germline ends. Per germline, CDR1 SGHTA and CDR2 FQGNSA. CDR3 sequence: CASSMGNTIYF. The CDR3 DNA sequence: TGTGCCAGCAGCATGGGAAACACCATATATTTT.

The chain has TRBV27 and TRBJ2-7; maybe TRBD1 (5 bases). Germline CDR1 is MNHEY and CDR2 is SMNVEV (reference sequence). The CDR3 length is 15 residues. Trimming shortened V by 6 bases and J by 5 bases, and 20 bases separated the two germline ends. This chain's CDR3 is CASSATPLRVHEQYF. The CDR3 DNA reads TGTGCCAGCAGCGCGACCCCTCTCAGGGTCCACGAGCAGTACTTC.

The gene calls are TRBV5-1 and TRBJ2-3, with TRBD2 identical over 11 bases. CDR3 length: 16 residues. The J segment lost 2 bases and the V segment lost 1 base, leaving 3 bases of the junction unmatched. Looked up from germline, CDR1 is SGHRS and CDR2 is YFSETQ. DNA of the CDR3: TGCGCCAGCAGCTTGACTAGCGGGAGTCTCACAGATACGCAGTATTTT. This encodes CASSLTSGSLTDTQYF.

The CDR3 DNA is TGTGCCAGCAGCTACGGTAGCGGGAGAGCAGATACGCAGTATTTT. It translates to CASSYGSGRADTQYF. V and J are TRBV7-2 and TRBJ2-3; 9 nucleotides line up with TRBD2. The CDR3 is 15 amino acids. J gave up 4 bases and V 4 bases, and 6 bases lay outside the gene matches. Germline V gene lookup returns CDR1 SGHTA and CDR2 FQGNSA.

The chain has TRBV15 and TRBJ2-7; D is perhaps TRBD2 (7 bases). The CDR3 loop spans 14 amino acids. Trimming stripped 7 bases from V and 0 bases from J, with 13 bases between. Germline values: CDR1 LNHNV, CDR2 YYDKDF (reference sequence). The CDR3 sequence is CATKEGGSSYEQYF. The CDR3 DNA sequence: TGTGCCACCAAGGAGGGGGGGAGCTCCTACGAGCAGTACTTC.

The rearrangement joins TRBV27 to TRBJ2-3; 9 nucleotides agree with TRBD1. With V trimmed by 5 bases and J by 2 bases, 2 bases remained unmatched. The CDR3 totals 14 residues. CDR1 MNHEY and CDR2 SMNVEV come from the germline V gene (reference sequence). CDR3: CASSGTGITDTQYF. CDR3 coding DNA: TGTGCCAGCAGTGGGACAGGGATCACAGATACGCAGTATTTT.

Comment on this clone: Other DNA sequences within the sample encode an identical CDR3. The V call is TRBV9, the J call TRBJ2-7; TRBD2 aligns across 8 bases. With V trimmed by 0 bases and J by 3 bases, 2 bases remained unmatched. This CDR3 has 14 amino acids. Germline CDR1 and CDR2: SGDLS and YYNGEE. The CDR3 loop is CASSVAGGVYEQYF. The CDR3 nucleotides are TGTGCCAGCAGCGTAGCGGGAGGGGTCTACGAGCAGTACTTC.

This clone was counted a few times. The V gene is TRBV9, the J gene TRBJ1-1; the D gene is possibly TRBD1 (6 bases). Per germline, CDR1 SGDLS and CDR2 YYNGEE. The CDR3 covers 15 residues. V lost 0 bases and J 2 bases, leaving 11 bases between the germline ends. In nucleotides, the CDR3 is TGTGCCAGCAGCGTAGTATTAGGGGGTAACACTGAAGCTTTCTTT. The encoded protein is CASSVVLGGNTEAFF.

J is TRBJ2-7 and V is TRBV6-6; weak D call: TRBD2 (5 bases). The CDR3 consists of 12 residues. V lost 3 bases, J lost 7 bases, and 10 bases lay in between. Germline CDR1 reads MNHNY; CDR2 reads SVGAGI (reference sequence). The CDR3 coding sequence is TGTGCCAGCAGTTATGTATCGGGGGAGCAGTACTTC. This sequence encodes CASSYVSGEQYF.